The entry below describes one T cell receptor beta chain. Its target is unknown. This entry is derived from a study of T cell responses to AZD1222 COVID-19 vaccine. Sequenced by immunoSEQ multiplex PCR; TCRdb stores in-frame clones only, minus some. The data contain 84,000 or so clones, approximately 86% of them seen just once; the ten biggest clones take up about 7.7%. Broader study findings: Repertoire sampling happened only post peak T cell response. Among AZD1222 vaccinees, only six were seropositive at baseline. The donors showed a predominance of white British ancestry and of females, with possible underestimation of clonal diversity.

The receptor comes from an adult in good health. This specimen consisted of peripheral blood, obtained on day 0 of AZD1222 vaccination.

The CDR3, as DNA: TGTGCCAGCAGCTTAATCCCTCCAGAGACCCAGTACTTC. This gives the protein CASSLIPPETQYF. This chain uses TRBV7-9 with TRBJ2-5; the D is unclear. With 2 bases removed from V and 4 bases from J, the gap between germline ends came to 8 bases. CDR3 length: 13 amino acids. CDR1 SEHNR and CDR2 FQNEAQ come from the germline V gene (reference sequence).